The 20 T cell receptor beta chains below come from one sample, sequenced in a study of blood T cells in healthy people across ages. Next came a second PCR, run for about 6 to 12 cycles, which used a sample-barcoded 5' primer along with a J-beta primer mix. MiXCR, applied by TCRdb to the 5' RACE reads, yields one record per CDR3 protein. The table lists approximately 690,000 distinct CDR3 sequences, roughly two fifths of them singletons. Sequenced material: blood. These receptors came from a man at least 80 years old in good health.

This clonotype has just a few counts. The chain is built from TRBV15 and TRBJ2-3; 9 bases fit TRBD2. Looked up from germline, CDR1 is LNHNV and CDR2 is YYDKDF (reference sequence). The junction had 6 bases not matched to a gene; V was cut back by 2 bases and J by 6 bases. The length of the CDR3 is 15 residues. The CDR3 DNA sequence: TGTGCCACCAGCAGACGTAGCGGGGGCGAGGATACGCAGTATTTT. Translated, it gives CATSRRSGGEDTQYF.

A few counts support this clonotype. The chain recombines TRBV7-9 with TRBJ2-7; 7 bases fit TRBD1. The trim removed 5 bases at V and 10 bases at J, leaving 8 bases unmatched. Germline CDR1 is SEHNR and CDR2 is FQNEAQ (reference sequence). This CDR3 has 12 residues. This CDR3 is CASSQGQYHQYF. In nucleotides, the CDR3 is TGTGCCAGCAGCCAGGGACAGTATCACCAGTACTTC.

The chain couples TRBV10-3 to TRBJ1-2, with TRBD1 identical over 12 bases. After removal of 5 bases from V and 6 bases from J, the junction contained 7 bases not matched to a gene. The CDR3 contains 15 residues. CDR1 and CDR2 (germline): ENHRY, SYGVKD. The CDR3 loop reads CAISPAGTGGHGYTF. The CDR3, as DNA: TGTGCCATCAGTCCCGCCGGGACAGGGGGCCATGGCTACACCTTC.

Points on this clonotype: The missing conserved phenylalanine or tryptophan at the end of this CDR3 makes a read error likely. V and J are TRBV9 and TRBJ1-2; possibly TRBD1 for D (5 bases). The CDR3 runs 15 residues. V lost 0 bases and J 3 bases, leaving 12 bases between the germline ends. The germline CDR1 and CDR2 sequences are SGDLS and YYNGEE. CDR3 DNA sequence: TGTGCCAGCAGCGTAGGGTCGGGGGTCGACTATGGCTACACCTCC. This codes for CASSVGSGVDYGYTS.

This clonotype occurred a few times. J is TRBJ2-1 and V is TRBV29-1; perhaps D is TRBD1 or TRBD2 (7 bases each). The germline V gene encodes CDR1 SQVTM and CDR2 ANQGSEA. This CDR3 contains 12 residues. V gave up 3 bases and J gave up 9 bases, with 12 bases separating them. DNA for the CDR3: TGCAGCGTTGACCTCAGGGGGGGTGAGCAGTTCTTC. Its translation is CSVDLRGGEQFF.

The chain is built from TRBV4-2 and TRBJ2-7; 8 bases align to TRBD2. This CDR3 is 15 amino acids long. With V trimmed by 6 bases and J by 2 bases, 9 bases remained unmatched. Germline V lookup: CDR1 LGHNA, CDR2 YNFKEQ. In DNA form, the CDR3 reads TGTGCCAGCAGTCCCAGCGGGAGCCCGACCTACGAGCAGTACTTC. Amino acid sequence: CASSPSGSPTYEQYF.

The J gene is TRBJ2-7, the V gene TRBV6-1; D is unclear. Trimming pared 2 bases from V and 7 bases from J, leaving 21 bases between. This CDR3 comprises 16 residues. Per germline, CDR1 MNHNS and CDR2 SASEGT. The CDR3 loop is CASSERPDFSYNEQYF. CDR3 in DNA: TGTGCCAGCAGTGAACGGCCAGATTTCTCCTACAATGAGCAGTACTTC.

This chain uses TRBV5-1 with TRBJ2-5; 9 bases line up with TRBD2. The germline CDR1 and CDR2 sequences are SGHRS and YFSETQ. V shed 7 bases, J shed 2 bases, and the junction held 6 bases outside the gene matches. The CDR3 has 14 amino acids. The DNA of the CDR3 is TGCGCCAGCGGCCTAGCGGGACAGCAAGAGACCCAGTACTTC. Its protein is CASGLAGQQETQYF.

V gene TRBV6-1 combines with J gene TRBJ1-2, with TRBD1 as a possible D gene (5 bases). The V end lost 7 bases, the J end lost 5 bases, and 8 bases lay between the germline ends. The CDR3 runs 11 residues. Germline-derived CDR1 and CDR2 are MNHNS and SASEGT. CDR3 sequence reads: CASTQGYGYTF. The CDR3 nucleotides read TGTGCCAGCACCCAGGGTTATGGCTACACCTTC.

Points on this clonotype: At one of its ends the junction is not consistent with the germline gene, which may arise from a read error. The genes are TRBV20-1 and TRBJ1-4; D call uncertain. Germline V lookup: CDR1 DFQATT, CDR2 SNEGSKA (reference sequence). CDR3 length: 11 amino acids. CDR3 region: CSGRMGEKLFF. For the CDR3, the DNA is TGCAGTGGTAGAATGGGAGAAAAACTGTTTTTT.

This clonotype was observed many times. The rearrangement uses TRBV6-6 and TRBJ2-1; 8 bases align to TRBD2. The J segment lost 5 bases and the V segment lost 5 bases, leaving 8 bases of the junction unmatched. From germline, CDR1 is MNHNY and CDR2 SVGAGI (reference sequence). The CDR3 totals 15 residues. The chain's CDR3 is CASSGGLVPDNEQFF. CDR3 DNA sequence: TGTGCCAGCAGTGGGGGACTAGTCCCCGACAATGAGCAGTTCTTC.

V and J are TRBV3-1 and TRBJ2-3, with TRBD2 as a possible D gene (6 bases). The CDR3 is 15 amino acids. Trimming shortened V by 0 bases and J by 3 bases, and 10 bases separated the two germline ends. Germline V gene lookup returns CDR1 LGHDT and CDR2 YNNKEL (reference sequence). The CDR3 loop reads CASSQESGGTDTQYF. DNA of the CDR3: TGTGCCAGCAGCCAAGAGAGTGGGGGGACAGATACGCAGTATTTT.

The count of this clonotype is one. The junction departs from germline at one end; a sequencing error may be responsible. The V call is TRBV9, the J call TRBJ2-5; a possible D gene is TRBD1 (6 bases). TRBJ2-7 matches the DNA end more closely, so the J call is doubtful. The CDR3 length is 16 residues. Germline CDR1 SGDLS, CDR2 YYNGEE. The CDR3 here is CACSVGGRGGLSEQYF. CDR3 sequence (DNA): TGTGCCTGCAGCGTAGGGGGAAGGGGTGGTTTAAGCGAGCAGTACTTC.

In its sample, this clonotype was seen once. J is TRBJ2-7 and V is TRBV6-2 or TRBV6-3, with D possibly matching TRBD1 (6 bases). Trimming left V 10 bases short and J 8 bases short, with 15 bases between. The length of the CDR3 is 11 residues. From germline, CDR1 is MNHEY and CDR2 SVGEGT. CDR3 nucleotide sequence: TGTGCCACCCGAGGACAGCTTCAGCAGTACTTC. As protein: CATRGQLQQYF.

This clonotype was counted only a few times. The chain links TRBV4-2 to TRBJ1-6, with a possible D match to TRBD1 (6 bases). V shed 4 bases and J shed 8 bases, with 6 bases lying between them. The germline V gene has CDR1 LGHNA and CDR2 YNFKEQ. The CDR3 has 12 residues. The CDR3 is CASSRQDSPLHF. For the CDR3, the DNA is TGTGCCAGCAGCCGACAGGATTCACCCCTCCACTTT.

The rearrangement uses TRBV4-3 and TRBJ1-6, with a weak D call TRBD1 (5 bases). Germline assignment: CDR1 LGHNA and CDR2 YSLEER. The ends were cut back, 4 bases at V and 10 bases at J, with 14 bases in the middle. The CDR3 runs 14 residues. This CDR3 is CASSPGTAGSPLHF. Written as DNA, the CDR3 is TGCGCCAGCAGCCCGGGGACGGCGGGATCACCCCTCCACTTT.

The chain has TRBV7-3 and TRBJ2-3; 7 nucleotides align to TRBD2. Trimming removed 4 bases from V and 3 bases from J; junction bases left unmatched: 10. Germline-derived CDR1 and CDR2 are SGHTA and FQGTGA. The CDR3 is 16 amino acids. CDR3 protein: CASSSKAGRPTDTQYF. The CDR3 DNA sequence: TGTGCCAGCAGCTCCAAAGCGGGAAGGCCTACAGATACGCAGTATTTT. The full variable domain, in which reference TRBV7-3 and TRBJ2-3 provide the parts outside the CDR3, is GAGVSQTPSNKVTEKGKYVELRCDPISGHTALYWYRQSLGQGPEFLIYFQGTGAADDSGLPNDRFFAVRPEGSVSTLKIQRTERGDSAVYLCASSSKAGRPTDTQYFGPGTRLTVL.

The gene calls are TRBV12-3 or TRBV12-4 and TRBJ1-5; the D is unclear. V lost 2 bases and J 0 bases, leaving 2 bases between the germline ends. This CDR3 has 13 residues. The CDR3 DNA sequence: TGTGCCAGCAGTTTAAATAGCAATCAGCCCCAGCATTTT. It encodes CASSLNSNQPQHF.

This clonotype was observed at least ten times. This rearrangement joins TRBV4-1 to TRBJ2-3, with 7 bases matching TRBD1. Trimming took 6 bases from V and 3 from J; bases not matched to a gene: 9. Germline CDR1 and CDR2: MGHRA and YSYEKL. The CDR3 is 15 amino acids. The CDR3 reads CASRDDRVRTDTQYF. CDR3 coding DNA: TGCGCCAGCAGAGACGACAGGGTCAGGACAGATACGCAGTATTTT.

The chain uses TRBV20-1 and TRBJ2-5; D perhaps matches TRBD2 (6 bases). The CDR3 contains 18 residues. Trimming cost V 0 bases and J 11 bases, with 31 bases left between them. Germline CDR1 is DFQATT and CDR2 is SNEGSKA (reference sequence). CDR3 protein: CSARDLSEPPRVGGEQYF. Written as DNA, the CDR3 is TGCAGTGCTAGAGACTTATCGGAACCGCCTCGAGTTGGAGGGGAGCAGTACTTC.